The T cell receptor beta chain described here comes from a study of blood T cell repertoires in COVID-19. Study-wide context: There were acute and convalescent COVID-19 samples, and they came from the United States, Italy and Spain. Sources were T cells, B-cell-depleted T cells, or PBMCs; the material itself was cDNA or gDNA.

V lost 3 bases and J lost 2; bases outside the gene matches: 9. Germline lookup yields CDR1 KGHSH and CDR2 LQKENI. There are 17 residues in the CDR3. Study members were between about 18 and 90 years old and lived in 24 US regions. Membership in each cohort depended on participant-reported clinical history. Data came from immunoSEQ multiplex PCR; TCRdb stores just in-frame clones and leaves some out. The profile shows around 320,000 clones, nearly 90% of them singletons. The gene calls are TRBV18 and TRBJ1-4; 7 bases match TRBD1. What was sequenced was PBMCs or T cells enriched from blood (not recorded which). The sequence was collected from a young woman with acute COVID-19. For the CDR3, the DNA is TGTGCCAGCTCACCCGCGGGACAGTTGCTCACTAATGAAAAACTGTTTTTT. Encoded protein: CASSPAGQLLTNEKLFF.